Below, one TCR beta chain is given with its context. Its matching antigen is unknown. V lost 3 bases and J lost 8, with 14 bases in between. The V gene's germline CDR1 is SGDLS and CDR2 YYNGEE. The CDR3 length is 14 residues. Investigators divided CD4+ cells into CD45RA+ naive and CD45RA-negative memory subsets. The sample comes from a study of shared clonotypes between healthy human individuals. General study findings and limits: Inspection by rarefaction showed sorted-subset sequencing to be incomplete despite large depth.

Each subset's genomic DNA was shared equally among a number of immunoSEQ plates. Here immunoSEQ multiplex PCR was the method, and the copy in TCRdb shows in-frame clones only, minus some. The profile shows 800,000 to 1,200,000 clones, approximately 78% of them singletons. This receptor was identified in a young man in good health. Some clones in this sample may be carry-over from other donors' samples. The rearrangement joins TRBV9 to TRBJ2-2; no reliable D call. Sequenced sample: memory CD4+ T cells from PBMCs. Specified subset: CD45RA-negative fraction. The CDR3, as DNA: TGTGCCAGCAGCGCCCGGCCTGAGGAAGGGGAGCTGTTTTTT. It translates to CASSARPEEGELFF.